Listed below are T cell receptor beta chains from one sample, sequenced in a study of blood T cell repertoires in COVID-19. Clones were read by immunoSEQ multiplex PCR, and TCRdb kept only the in-frame ones, dropping some. The sample shows some 330,000 clones, around four fifths of them seen only once. Sequences were obtained from PBMCs or T cells enriched from blood (not recorded which). These receptor sequences come from a woman aged 45 to 65 who had recovered from COVID-19. Each CDR3 is given with its conserved first and last residue. The D gene is left open where the match is weak. Rows may omit the clone size; those that give it use once, few, many or a size class.

>TRBJ2-1|-|TRBD2|TRBV5-1
TGCGCCAGCAGCTTGAGCGGGATCTACAATGAGCAGTTCTTC
CASSLSGIYNEQFF
>TRBJ1-3|-|-|TRBV19
TGTGCCAGTAGTATGTCCCTCTCTGGAAACACCATATATTTT
CASSMSLSGNTIYF
>TRBJ1-2|-|-|TRBV29-1
TGCAGCGTTGCAGAGGGGCATGGCTACACCTTC
CSVAEGHGYTF
>TRBJ2-1|-|TRBD2|TRBV19
TGTGCCAGTAGTGACGGCGGGGGGGAGTCCTACAATGAGCAGTTCTTC
CASSDGGGESYNEQFF
>TRBJ2-1|-|TRBD1|TRBV19
TGTGCCACCTTGACAGGGGGGAGCTCCTACAATGAGCAGTTCTTC
CATLTGGSSYNEQFF
>TRBJ2-5|-|TRBD1|TRBV5-1
TGCGCCAGCAGCTTGGATAGGACAGGGAAGTACCAAGAGACCCAGTACTTC
CASSLDRTGKYQETQYF
>TRBJ1-6|-|-|TRBV2
TGTGCCAGCAAGGTAGACAGAAATTCACCCCTCCACTTT
CASKVDRNSPLHF
>TRBJ2-3|-|-|TRBV7-8
TGTGCCAGCAGCTTAGCGGAGATAGGCACAGATACGCAGTATTTT
CASSLAEIGTDTQYF
>TRBJ2-3|-|-|TRBV4-3
TGCGCCAGCAGCCAATCCGTAACGGGGTTGGATACGCAGTATTTT
CASSQSVTGLDTQYF
>TRBJ1-3|once|TRBD1|TRBV3-1/TRBV3-2
TGTGCCAGCAGCCATTTAGACAGGGGGCACTCTGGAAACACCATATATTTT
CASSHLDRGHSGNTIYF
>TRBJ1-2|-|TRBD1|TRBV14
TGTGCCAGCAGCCTCGCCGGTGGACAGGGGGCGTCGGGCTACACCTTC
CASSLAGGQGASGYTF
>TRBJ1-1|-|-|TRBV6-1
TGTGCCAGCAGTGAACTAACGACAGTCTCACATGAAGCTTTCTTT
CASSELTTVSHEAFF
>TRBJ1-5|-|TRBD1|TRBV2
TGTGCCAGCAACTACGGACAGGGAGGTCAGCCCCAGCATTTT
CASNYGQGGQPQHF
>TRBJ1-4|-|TRBD1|TRBV5-1
TGCGCCAGCAGCACCGGGACAGGGGGGAGGAATGAAAAACTGTTTTTT
CASSTGTGGRNEKLFF
>TRBJ1-5|-|-|TRBV5-6
TGTGCCAGCAGCCCGCGGGGGACTAGCAATCAGCCCCAGCATTTT
CASSPRGTSNQPQHF
>TRBJ1-5|-|-|TRBV7-9
TGTGCCAGCAGCGTAGCAGGGGATAGCAATCAGCCCCAGCATTTT
CASSVAGDSNQPQHF